A selection of T cell receptor beta chains follows, all from one sample in a study of human T cells and chemical hapten exposure. TCRdb fed the RACE reads into MiXCR, producing one record per CDR3 protein. The repertoire holds tens of thousands of distinct CDR3 sequences, 10% seen once, with 27% in the top ten. The specimen comprised whole blood, sampled in connection with sensitization to the hapten diphenylcyclopropenone (DPC). These receptors all stem from a man aged 50 to 59 with alopecia areata. Some clones in this sample may be carry-over from other donors' samples. CDR3s leave out the opening cysteine and the closing phenylalanine or tryptophan.

V gene	CDR3 length	J gene	CDR3 protein
TRBV9	12	TRBJ2-1	ASSPWDYSDEQF
TRBV10-2	13	TRBJ2-1	ASSEGTSGTHEQF
TRBV12-3/TRBV12-4	14	TRBJ2-1	ASRHSREGLGNEQF
TRBV29-1	12	TRBJ2-5	SVAGGQVGETQY
TRBV11-3	12	TRBJ2-1	ASSLDGARDEQF
TRBV6-5	15	TRBJ1-2	ASTKRRGALPIYGYT
TRBV9	13	TRBJ2-7	ASSPPGTATYEQY
TRBV29-1	9	TRBJ1-2	SVEDRTGAA
TRBV12-3/TRBV12-4	13	TRBJ2-7	ASSPRTGTSYEQY
TRBV10-1	12	TRBJ2-3	ASSEREDVGTQY
TRBV29-1	10	TRBJ2-7	SVAIRAYEQY
TRBV4-1	18	TRBJ1-5	ASSQEHRQGSLYSNQPQH
TRBV7-9	12	TRBJ2-7	ASSLNDKTYEQY
TRBV15	11	TRBJ2-5	ATSSGHEETQY
TRBV19	12	TRBJ2-7	ASSIRAETYEQY
TRBV20-1	13	TRBJ2-1	SANSGLAGRNEQF
TRBV20-1	13	TRBJ2-1	SANPDRVGRYEQF
TRBV5-1	12	TRBJ2-1	ASTTSGSYNEQF
TRBV28	13	TRBJ2-2	ASSLPLIGAGELF
TRBV12-3/TRBV12-4	12	TRBJ1-2	ASSSDSSVYGYT
TRBV29-1	10	TRBJ2-7	SVGGRDYEQY
TRBV7-9	13	TRBJ2-3	ASSASSVSTDTQY
TRBV27	13	TRBJ2-5	ASRSEGSGEETQY
TRBV24-1	15	TRBJ2-1	ATSDLSAGKGFDEQF
TRBV29-1	10	TRBJ2-5	SVGGGRETQY
TRBV7-7	13	TRBJ2-7	ASSLPPIWTYEQY
TRBV29-1	9	TRBJ2-1	SVVRYNEQF
TRBV3-1	11	TRBJ2-7	ASSPRPVHEQY
TRBV24-1	15	TRBJ2-3	ATSDAGTSGHIDTQY
TRBV5-1	15	TRBJ2-1	ASSFMGLAGVYNEQF
TRBV3-1	11	TRBJ2-5	ASSISPQETQY
TRBV28	12	TRBJ2-3	ASSPTGRSDTQY
TRBV6-5	12	TRBJ2-7	ASSRTGGLWEQY
TRBV29-1	15	TRBJ2-2	SVEDPMTGVGTGELF
TRBV2	14	TRBJ2-2	ASRARTGGRSGELF
TRBV3-1	11	TRBJ1-2	ASSKLRSYGYT
TRBV10-2	17	TRBJ2-5	ASSDLGTSVKNYQETQY
TRBV29-1	12	TRBJ1-3	SAWDRGSGNTIY
TRBV5-1	11	TRBJ2-5	ASSFQFRETQY
TRBV7-2	18	TRBJ2-3	ASSLFYSGEHKAGTDTQY
TRBV19	13	TRBJ2-2	ASSAGRTNTGELF
TRBV6-1	9	TRBJ1-2	ASSERFGYT
TRBV5-1	13	TRBJ2-1	ASSFTSGGLYEQF
TRBV16	10	TRBJ2-1	ASSQSSNEQF
TRBV29-1	11	TRBJ1-5	SVGGREGQPQH
TRBV28	15	TRBJ2-5	ASSYSPYAVGRETQY
TRBV20-1	9	TRBJ2-1	SSGTYNEQF
TRBV4-1	14	TRBJ2-2	ASSPGQGPNTGELF
TRBV29-1	9	TRBJ2-7	SAGDSYEQY
TRBV27	13	TRBJ2-1	ASMSQVGGRNEQF
TRBV28	9	TRBJ2-3	ASGGADTQY
TRBV7-9	14	TRBJ2-1	ASTWSPGRSYNEQF
TRBV27	11	TRBJ2-3	ASSLVRRDTQY
TRBV13	13	TRBJ2-3	ASSLLAGVKDTQY
TRBV4-2	13	TRBJ2-7	ASSRDRGGLYEQY